This TCR beta chain was sequenced in a study of shared clonotypes between healthy human individuals. Sequencing used immunoSEQ multiplex PCR; TCRdb keeps in-frame clones, though not all of them. The sample lists roughly 2,300,000 clones; approximately 90% were seen once. The CDR3 spans 14 residues. Germline V gene lookup returns CDR1 MDHEN and CDR2 SYDVKM. V dropped 8 bases and J dropped 6 bases, with 19 bases sitting between them. This TCR came from a man younger than 30 in good health. Some clones in this sample may be carry-over from other donors' samples. This rearrangement joins TRBV28 to TRBJ1-2; possible D gene TRBD1, 5 bases. Sequencing used naive CD4+ T cells from PBMCs. Subset described: CD45RA+ positively selected. CDR3 sequence (DNA): TGTGCCAGCGGACGGCCTGTGGGGCCTGATGGCTACACCTTC. It yields the protein CASGRPVGPDGYTF.